This T cell receptor beta chain was recorded in a study of T cell clonality in common variable immunodeficiency. Study conclusions and caveats: In common variable immunodeficiency, TCR beta chains reportedly carried fewer deletions and N-nucleotide insertions.

Sequencing was performed with immunoSEQ multiplex PCR; in TCRdb, only in-frame clones are kept and a portion is missing. Singletons are absent from the sample, which has roughly 20,000 clones. Worth noting for this clone: The antigen is undetermined.

The TCR comes from a human donor with common variable immunodeficiency. Sequencing used peripheral blood mononuclear cells.

The CDR3 spells CAWSSLYGYTF. The DNA read from the CDR3 is TGTGCCTGGAGTTCCCTGTATGGC. V and J are TRBV30 and TRBJ1-2; D ambiguous. Read coverage stops 3 residues before the CDR3 terminus; the germline J gene supplies the remainder. The germline V and J ends were trimmed by 2 bases and 5 bases, with 6 bases remaining between them. Germline V lookup: CDR1 GTSNPN, CDR2 SVGIG (reference sequence). The CDR3 extends over 11 amino acids.